This note documents a single TCR beta chain sequence. Its antigen remains unknown. The sample is drawn from a study of shared clonotypes between healthy human individuals. The authors' processing: Owing to the provision of junction-only sequences devoid of quality scores by immunoSEQ, filtering differed. Generated by immunoSEQ multiplex PCR, the TCRdb table keeps only in-frame clones and is missing some. The D gene and trimming were derived from the DNA, and the V and J assignments and clone size from that table. This sample has 2 million to 2.5 million clones; more than 90% occur once, and the top ten carry 0.1% to 0.15%. The study, taken as a whole, reports: Of the naive CD4 clonotypes, about 5% were shared across a few donors.

Germline assignment: CDR1 LNHDA and CDR2 SQIVND (reference sequence). Trimming removed 3 bases at V and 4 bases at J, with 15 bases between. CDR3 length equals 15 residues. The sequence was obtained from a man between 18 and 29 years old in good health. Sequencing was performed on naive CD4+ T cells sorted from blood. The subset: CD45RA+ positively selected. The V call is TRBV19, the J call TRBJ2-5; no reliable D call. The CDR3 loop reads CASSMGSLGLETQYF. As DNA, the CDR3 is TGTGCCAGTAGTATGGGGTCACTGGGGTTAGAGACCCAGTACTTC.